The TCR beta chain under discussion was sequenced for a study of PD-1 and CTLA-4 blockade in melanoma. The CDR3 spans 17 residues. Trimming cost V 5 bases and J 0 bases, with 19 bases left between them. Germline V CDR1 and CDR2: MDHEN, SYDVKM. Assay: immunoSEQ multiplex PCR; the TCRdb copy retains only in-frame clones and omits some. The sample shows tens of thousands of clones, around 88% of them seen only once. The source material was CD8+ T cells from peripheral blood, sampled before anti-PD-1 treatment. V is TRBV28 and J is TRBJ1-2; D possibly corresponds to TRBD1 (5 bases). The receptor was derived from a human donor with melanoma. CDR3 nucleotide sequence: TGTGCCAGCAGTCAATACCCGGGGCGGGAAGCTAACTATGGCTACACCTTC. It encodes CASSQYPGREANYGYTF.